The clone carrying this T cell receptor beta chain was picked up a small number of times. As yet, its antigen is unknown. Unexposed donor CD4+ T cells date from about 2010-2018, before the COVID-19 pandemic. After approximately 10 days of culture, CD4+ T cells were isolated. Cells permitting, SARS-CoV-2 S/N and four cold-coronavirus spikes were tested on unexposed-donor CD4+ T cells. Trimming pared 8 bases from V and 7 bases from J, leaving 20 bases between. CDR1 and CDR2 from the germline V gene are SNHLY and FYNNEI. This CDR3 comprises 15 residues. This record belongs to a study of CD4 T cells in relation to SARS-CoV-2 and coronaviruses. Looking at the study overall: After 10 days of antigen culture, PBMC TCR beta CDR3s were sequenced. No peptide or an HIV-1 Nef peptide pool served as negative control.

Study results and limitations: In around two thirds of donors, memory CD4+ clonotypes crossrecognized SARS-CoV-2 and at least one common cold coronavirus spike.

The assay was immunoSEQ multiplex PCR, and TCRdb's table has in-frame clones only and misses some. The table has tens of thousands of clones, around 73% seen once; the top ten hold about a fifth. This clonotype was sampled from a human donor in good health. The chain carries TRBV2 and TRBJ1-4; maybe TRBD1 (6 bases). The source material was CD4+ T cells from PBMCs, cultured in vitro. This chain's CDR3 is CASHQSKGGSEKLFF. CDR3 bases: TGTGCCAGCCACCAATCAAAGGGGGGAAGTGAAAAACTGTTTTTT.